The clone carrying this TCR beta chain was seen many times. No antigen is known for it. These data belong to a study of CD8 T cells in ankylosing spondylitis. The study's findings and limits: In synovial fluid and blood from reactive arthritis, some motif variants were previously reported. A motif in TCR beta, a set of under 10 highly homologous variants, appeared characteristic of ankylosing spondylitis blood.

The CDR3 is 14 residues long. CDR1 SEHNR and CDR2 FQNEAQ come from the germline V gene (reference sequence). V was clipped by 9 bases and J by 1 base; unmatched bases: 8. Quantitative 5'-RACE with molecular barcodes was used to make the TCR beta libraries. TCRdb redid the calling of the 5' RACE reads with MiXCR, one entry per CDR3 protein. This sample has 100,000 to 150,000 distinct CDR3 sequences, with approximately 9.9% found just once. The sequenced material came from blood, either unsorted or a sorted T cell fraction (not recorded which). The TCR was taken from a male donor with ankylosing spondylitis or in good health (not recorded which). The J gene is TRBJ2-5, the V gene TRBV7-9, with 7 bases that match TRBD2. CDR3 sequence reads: CASTRGGSQETQYF. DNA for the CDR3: TGTGCCAGTACTCGTGGCGGGAGCCAAGAGACCCAGTACTTC.